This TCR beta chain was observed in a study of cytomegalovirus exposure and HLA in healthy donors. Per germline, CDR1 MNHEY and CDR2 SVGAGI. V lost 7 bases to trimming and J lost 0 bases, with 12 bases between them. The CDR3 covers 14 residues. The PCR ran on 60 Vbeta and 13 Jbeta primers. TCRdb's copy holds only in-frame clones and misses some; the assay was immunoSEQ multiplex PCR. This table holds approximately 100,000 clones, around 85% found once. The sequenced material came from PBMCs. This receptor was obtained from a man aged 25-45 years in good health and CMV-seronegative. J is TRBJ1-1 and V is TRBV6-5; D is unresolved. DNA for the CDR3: TGTGCCAGCACTCCGAGGAGGCTGAACACTGAAGCTTTCTTT. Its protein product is CASTPRRLNTEAFF.